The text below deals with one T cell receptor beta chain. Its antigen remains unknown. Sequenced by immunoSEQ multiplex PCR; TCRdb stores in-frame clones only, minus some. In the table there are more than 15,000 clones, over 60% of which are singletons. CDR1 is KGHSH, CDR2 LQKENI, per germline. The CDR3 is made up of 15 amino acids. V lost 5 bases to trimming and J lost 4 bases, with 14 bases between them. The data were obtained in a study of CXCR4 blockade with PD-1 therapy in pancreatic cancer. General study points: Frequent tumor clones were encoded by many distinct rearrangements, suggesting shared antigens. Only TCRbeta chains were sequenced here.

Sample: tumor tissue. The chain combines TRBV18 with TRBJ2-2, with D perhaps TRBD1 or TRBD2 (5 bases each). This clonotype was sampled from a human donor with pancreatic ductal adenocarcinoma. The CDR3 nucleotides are TGTGCCAGCTCATCTTCCGGGACCTTCACCGGGGAGCTGTTTTTT. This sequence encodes CASSSSGTFTGELFF. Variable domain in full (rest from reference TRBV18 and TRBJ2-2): NAGVMQNPRHLVRRRGQEARLRCSPMKGHSHVYWYRQLPEEGLKFMVYLQKENIIDESGMPKERFSAEFPKEGPSILRIQQVVRGDSAAYFCASSSSGTFTGELFFGEGSRLTVL.